A selection of T cell receptor beta chains follows, all from one sample in a study of a mutant IDH1 vaccine in newly diagnosed glioma. The data were produced by immunoSEQ multiplex PCR, yet TCRdb's version contains in-frame clones alone and is incomplete. The profile shows tens of thousands of clones, 70% to 90% of them singletons. The material was PBMCs, obtained from a glioma patient treated with radiotherapy, temozolomide or both. Source of these receptors: a woman aged 40 to 50 with glioma. The CDR3 runs from the conserved cysteine through the conserved F or W.

v_gene	j_gene	CDR3aa
TRBV6-5	TRBJ1-3	CASSYHSSSGNTIYF
TRBV5-6	TRBJ1-6	CASSLGQLRNSPLHF
TRBV6-5	TRBJ1-1	CASSYSELNTEAFF
TRBV5-1	TRBJ1-1	CASSLSATTNTEAFF
TRBV15	TRBJ1-6	CATSSWDRVSPLHF
TRBV7-2	TRBJ2-5	CASSLQGLAGAETQYF
TRBV5-4	TRBJ2-3	CASSSSEWTSVQYF
TRBV5-6	TRBJ2-7	CASSFLTGSYEQYF
TRBV15	TRBJ2-1	CATSTPDGSGRVYNEQFF
TRBV9	TRBJ2-3	CATRSQYKADTQYF
TRBV6-1	TRBJ1-5	CASRDSYQPQHF
TRBV2	TRBJ2-3	CASSVSGGSTDTQYF
TRBV5-5	TRBJ2-7	CASSWEPGAGGPDEQYF
TRBV2	TRBJ1-1	CASSETGLTEAFF
TRBV6-6	TRBJ2-1	CAIRSVHNEQFF
TRBV9	TRBJ2-1	CASSRHGVYNEQFF
TRBV25-1	TRBJ2-1	CASGLLGTDEQFF
TRBV19	TRBJ2-2	CASSMPRDRYTGELFF
TRBV5-4	TRBJ1-4	CASSYPSGGGEKLFF
TRBV5-8	TRBJ1-1	CASSISGGIEAFF
TRBV7-2	TRBJ2-7	CASSLGGGSVSYEQYF
TRBV7-2	TRBJ2-5	CASSRGGGSGVETQYF
TRBV2	TRBJ1-2	CASSEETDLGYTF
TRBV14	TRBJ2-7	CASSQSGRSLGKRGYEQYF
TRBV7-9	TRBJ2-3	CASSPDSSSTDTQYF
TRBV6-1	TRBJ2-3	CASRLAGHTDTQYF
TRBV9	TRBJ2-3	CASSVSSVTDTQYF
TRBV27	TRBJ1-5	CAVQPGQFNQPQHF
TRBV7-3	TRBJ1-5	CASSSRQGRSSNQPQHF
TRBV11-2	TRBJ1-4	CASSLLSVTNEKLFF
TRBV5-1	TRBJ1-1	CASSLGSGVNTEAFF
TRBV18	TRBJ1-6	CASSPGTGDSPLHF
TRBV7-8	TRBJ2-1	CASSRTSGSYNEQFF
TRBV25-1	TRBJ2-3	CASSGPGLAGDGDTQYF
TRBV12-5	TRBJ1-1	CASGLVLSGMRNTEAFF
TRBV7-2	TRBJ1-5	CASSLASRGQPQHF
TRBV2	TRBJ2-7	CASSEVTYEQYF
TRBV2	TRBJ1-5	CAITRDRGQPQHF
TRBV19	TRBJ1-4	CASSMGQGANEKLFF
TRBV6-5	TRBJ2-2	CASSYSITGHTGELFF
TRBV30	TRBJ1-5	CAWSGQPNQPQHF
TRBV18	TRBJ2-1	CASSLETGYNEQFF
TRBV6-5	TRBJ1-1	CASSYGRRNTEAFF
TRBV2	TRBJ2-7	CASSAPKKQYF
TRBV7-2	NA	CASSLAAPTSGGAIQYF
TRBV9	TRBJ1-3	CASSVKGTGGNTIYF
TRBV5-4	TRBJ2-1	CASSPSGTRSYNEQFF
TRBV4-2	TRBJ2-7	CASSQGVYEQYF
TRBV15	TRBJ2-5	CATSTLGTETQYF
TRBV30	TRBJ1-2	CACQEGPRYGYTF